The 4 T cell receptor beta chains below all came from one sample that was sequenced in a study of monozygotic twins with cystic fibrosis. Some clones are missing from TCRdb's copy, which holds only in-frame ones; the method was immunoSEQ multiplex PCR. The sample gives about 36,000 clones, 75% to 95% of which show up once; less than 0.2% is in the top ten. Source material: blood. The origin of the receptors is a boy aged 2 to 9 with cystic fibrosis.

The chain joins TRBV27 to TRBJ1-4; 11 nucleotides align to TRBD1. Germline-derived CDR1 and CDR2 are MNHEY and SMNVEV (reference sequence). This CDR3 is 15 amino acids long. J gave up 7 bases and V 5 bases, and 6 bases lay outside the gene matches. The CDR3 coding sequence is TGTGCCAGCAGTCCAGGACAGGGGGCTGGTGAAAAACTGTTTTTT. Encoded protein: CASSPGQGAGEKLFF.

The chain recombines TRBV11-3 with TRBJ1-1, with D unresolved. This CDR3 comprises 11 residues. V was pared by 3 bases and J by 7 bases, with 6 bases between. Germline CDR1 is SGHNT and CDR2 is YENEEA. The CDR3 DNA reads as TGTGCCAGCAGCTTTAGATATGAAGCTTTCTTT. It encodes CASSFRYEAFF.

The V call is TRBV2, the J call TRBJ1-1; unclear D gene. Germline assignment: CDR1 SNHLY and CDR2 FYNNEI. The CDR3 totals 16 residues. The V gene lost 4 bases and the J gene lost 0 bases, with 15 bases spanning the gap. The CDR3 sequence: CASSGKGIHMNTEAFF. DNA of the CDR3: TGTGCCAGCAGTGGCAAGGGCATTCACATGAACACTGAAGCTTTCTTT.

This chain joins TRBV6-1 and TRBJ1-4; no clear D gene. The V end was cut by 4 bases, the J end by 5 bases, with 8 bases between. CDR1 is MNHNS and CDR2 is SASEGT in the germline V gene. The length of the CDR3 is 13 residues. The CDR3, as DNA: TGTGCCAGCAGTGGTACGGAGAATGAAAAACTGTTTTTT. This encodes CASSGTENEKLFF.